The source of this T cell receptor (beta chain) is a study of T cell changes during pregnancy in multiple sclerosis. This clone was seen a single time. Produced via immunoSEQ multiplex PCR; TCRdb's table is partial and in-frame only. Of 55,000 to 75,000 clones in the sample, 90% to 95% were seen once. Trimming took 0 bases from V and 4 from J; bases not matched to a gene: 5. Germline CDR1 SGDLS, CDR2 YYNGEE. The CDR3 totals 15 residues. The V gene is TRBV9, the J gene TRBJ2-7; 9 nucleotides line up with TRBD1. The specimen comprised peripheral blood, sampled after pregnancy. The clonotype was recovered from a female donor in good health, enrolled as a control in a pregnancy study. The CDR3 sequence is CASSVVMTGGYEQYF. DNA of the CDR3: TGTGCCAGCAGCGTAGTGATGACAGGGGGATACGAGCAGTACTTC.